The entry below describes one T cell receptor beta chain. Its antigen is not identified. Each TCR beta library was made by quantitative 5'-RACE that incorporated molecular barcodes. TCRdb itself ran the 5' RACE reads through MiXCR, one entry per CDR3 protein. The sample shows about 360,000 distinct CDR3 sequences, roughly 14% of them seen only once. V trimming: 5 bases; J trimming: 0 bases; junction bases outside the gene matches: 4. The CDR3 length is 16 residues. Germline assignment: CDR1 MNHNS and CDR2 SASEGT. The sample belongs to a study of CD8 T cells in ankylosing spondylitis. Regarding the study as a whole: Significantly higher representation of disease-linked clones was reported for matched ankylosing spondylitis synovial fluid. Disease-linked clones proved CD8+ and comparatively uncommon in peripheral blood. Ankylosing spondylitis blood appeared to be characterized by a TCR beta motif of 8 or 9 highly homologous variants.

The V call is TRBV6-1, the J call TRBJ2-1; 10 bases fit TRBD2. Source material: blood, either unsorted or a sorted T cell fraction (not recorded which). The TCR originated in a male donor with ankylosing spondylitis or in good health (not recorded which). DNA of the CDR3: TGTGCCAGCAGTCGTAGCGGGGGGAGCTCCTACAATGAGCAGTTCTTC. This gives the protein CASSRSGGSSYNEQFF.